The next 14 T cell receptor beta chains were all read from a single sample in a study of cytomegalovirus exposure and HLA in healthy donors. Assay: immunoSEQ multiplex PCR; the TCRdb copy retains only in-frame clones and omits some. The sample contains around 400,000 clones, 75% to 90% of which appear only once. What was sequenced was PBMCs. These receptors originate from a young woman in good health and CMV-seronegative.

The rearrangement uses TRBV30 and TRBJ1-5, with a tentative D call TRBD1 (5 bases). Trimming took 1 base from V and 1 from J, leaving 14 bases between them. This CDR3 region has 16 residues. CDR1 and CDR2 (germline): GTSNPN, SVGIG (reference sequence). CDR3 region: CAWSDYGQGSNQPQHF. The CDR3 DNA sequence: TGTGCCTGGAGTGACTACGGGCAGGGCAGCAATCAGCCCCAGCATTTT.

The V gene is TRBV5-6, the J gene TRBJ2-1; the D is unclear. The V end was cut by 3 bases, the J end by 7 bases, with 8 bases between. The CDR3 has 12 amino acids. CDR1 is SGHDT, CDR2 YYEEEE, per germline. This CDR3 is CASSYGRNEQFF. The CDR3 DNA reads TGTGCCAGCAGCTACGGTAGAAATGAGCAGTTCTTC.

This clone was seen only once. The chain has TRBV29-1 and TRBJ1-2; 8 bases are shared with TRBD1. Germline trimming cut 0 bases from V and 4 bases from J; bases unmatched to any gene: 7. Germline CDR1 is SQVTM and CDR2 is ANQGSEA. This CDR3 is built from 15 residues. This chain's CDR3 is CSVEDGQGAPYGYTF. CDR3 nucleotide sequence: TGCAGCGTTGAAGATGGGCAGGGGGCCCCCTATGGCTACACCTTC.

This clone was recorded once. The V and J genes are TRBV15 and TRBJ1-1; 8 bases are shared with TRBD1. Germline CDR1 is LNHNV and CDR2 is YYDKDF (reference sequence). This CDR3 region has 15 residues. The V gene end was trimmed by 5 bases and the J gene end by 9 bases; junction bases not matched to a gene: 14. The CDR3 region has the DNA TGTGCCACCAGCTCAACCAGGGGGCCGGGACTCAAAGCTTTCTTT. It codes for CATSSTRGPGLKAFF.

CDR3 sequence reads: CASTPRGSFYGYTF. The CDR3 DNA follows: TGTGCCAGCACCCCTCGGGGGAGTTTCTATGGCTACACCTTC. The rearrangement uses TRBV6-5 and TRBJ1-2; D might be TRBD1 (5 bases). V was cut by 7 bases and J by 4 bases, with 16 bases left in between. The CDR3 consists of 14 residues. The V gene's germline CDR1 is MNHEY and CDR2 SVGAGI.

This chain uses TRBV9 with TRBJ2-7; D unresolved. The V gene's germline CDR1 is SGDLS and CDR2 YYNGEE. Between the trimmed V and J ends, which lost 0 bases and 0 bases, there was a span of 7 bases. CDR3 size: 14 residues. The CDR3 is CASSVATDSYEQYF. For the CDR3, the DNA is TGTGCCAGCAGCGTAGCTACCGACTCCTACGAGCAGTACTTC.

This CDR3 reads CASSLRDRVGLREKLFF. Written as DNA, the CDR3 is TGTGCCAGCAGCTTGCGGGACAGGGTAGGGCTGCGTGAAAAACTGTTTTTT. The chain combines TRBV5-6 with TRBJ1-4; the match to TRBD1 covers 9 bases. The CDR3 covers 17 residues. CDR1 is SGHDT, CDR2 YYEEEE, per germline. V lost 1 base and J lost 7; bases outside the gene matches: 11.

The J gene is TRBJ2-4, the V gene TRBV4-1; no clear D. In germline, CDR1 is MGHRA, CDR2 YSYEKL. This CDR3 is 16 amino acids long. V shed 1 base and J shed 3 bases, with 13 bases lying between them. The CDR3 DNA follows: TGCGCCAGCAGCCAAGGGGCACCCGGTGGCAAAAACATTCAGTACTTC. It encodes CASSQGAPGGKNIQYF.

This clone was detected a few times. V usage is TRBV5-6 and J usage is TRBJ1-1; D is ambiguous. Germline assignment: CDR1 SGHDT and CDR2 YYEEEE. The CDR3 runs to 11 residues. V was pared by 5 bases and J by 5 bases, with 7 bases between. CDR3 sequence (DNA): TGTGCCAGCAGTGGGAGTACTGAAGCTTTCTTT. Encoded protein: CASSGSTEAFF.

V is TRBV10-2 and J is TRBJ2-2; D gene uncertain. The CDR3 extends over 15 amino acids. V was clipped by 3 bases and J by 2 bases, with 10 bases between them. CDR1 is WSHSY, CDR2 SAAADI, per germline. The CDR3 DNA sequence: TGCGCCAGCAGTGAATTTAGAATCAACACCGGGGAGCTGTTTTTT. Amino acids: CASSEFRINTGELFF.

The CDR3 protein is CASSAGAGPYNEQFF. CDR3 DNA sequence: TGTGCCAGCAGTGCTGGGGCCGGGCCCTACAATGAGCAGTTCTTC. This chain links TRBV6-1 with TRBJ2-1, with a tentative D call TRBD1 (5 bases). V gave up 4 bases and J gave up 2 bases, with 12 bases separating them. CDR1 and CDR2 from the germline V gene are MNHNS and SASEGT. This CDR3 has 15 amino acids.

The CDR3 nucleotides read TGCGCCAGCAGCTTCCGACAGGGGAACACCGGGGAGCTGTTTTTT. Its translation: CASSFRQGNTGELFF. This chain uses TRBV5-1 with TRBJ2-2; 7 nucleotides line up with TRBD1. The CDR3 is 15 residues long. In germline, CDR1 is SGHRS, CDR2 YFSETQ. J lost 1 base, V lost 2 bases, and 2 bases had no gene match.

The rearrangement links TRBV28 to TRBJ1-5; D perhaps matches TRBD1 (6 bases). The germline V gene encodes CDR1 MDHEN and CDR2 SYDVKM. The V end was cut by 3 bases, the J end by 7 bases, with 16 bases between. CDR3 size: 15 residues. The CDR3 region has the DNA TGTGCCAGCAGTTTTGGGGGGGCCATTCACCAGCCCCAGCATTTT. Its protein is CASSFGGAIHQPQHF.

The rearrangement links TRBV7-7 to TRBJ2-7, with TRBD2 identical over 11 bases. V shed 2 bases, J shed 2 bases, and the junction held 2 bases outside the gene matches. Germline-derived CDR1 and CDR2 are SSHAT and FNYEAQ (reference sequence). CDR3 length equals 15 residues. This CDR3 is CASSLNSGGAYEQYF. CDR3 coding DNA: TGTGCCAGCAGCTTAAATAGCGGGGGGGCCTACGAGCAGTACTTC. Full variable domain (missing parts from reference TRBV7-7 and TRBJ2-7): GAGVSQSPRYKVTKRGQDVTLRCDPISSHATLYWYQQALGQGPEFLTYFNYEAQPDKSGLPSDRFSAERPEGSISTLTIQRTEQRDSAMYRCASSLNSGGAYEQYFGPGTRLTVT.